This paragraph reports one T cell receptor (gamma chain). Antigen specificity is unknown. A read error may explain this, as a much larger clone is one base away. Unmatched junction bases numbered 1, after V lost 6 bases and J lost 8 bases. The CDR3 is made up of 9 amino acids. Germline V gene sequence: CDR1 EGSTGY, CDR2 YDSYTSSV. The sorted cells were CD3+ Vdelta1+ Vdelta2- thymocytes from alphabeta-depleted thymus. The data derive from a study of Vδ1+ human thymocytes. Extracted RNA was reverse transcribed into cDNA. The CDR3 regions were amplified by multiplex PCR from V-gene primers to a constant-region primer. TCRdb redid clone calling on the multiplex PCR reads using CATT. The sample lists roughly 9,300 gamma-chain clones, approximately 55% occurring once. Regarding the study as a whole: Thymic TRG and TRD repertoires appeared highly polyclonal, with Gaussian CDR3 length distributions.

J is TRGJ1 or TRGJ2 and V is TRGV4. The J gene, missing from TCRdb, was assigned here through DNA to germline matching. Sequencing used Vdelta1+ gamma-delta thymocytes from the thymus. Subset noted: FACS-sorted CD3+ TCRalphabeta- TCRVdelta1+ TCRVdelta2- thymocytes. This sequence was found in a girl less than two years old who had congenital heart surgery. This CDR3 is CATWNKKLF. CDR3 bases: TGTGCCACCTGGAATAAGAAACTCTTT.